This T cell receptor beta chain is drawn from a study of T-cell reconstitution after alpha-beta-depleted transplantation in children. Findings and limits, study-wide: Several hundred expanded graft clones reportedly were the source of alpha-beta T cells about two months after transplant. It was surviving recipient T cells and thymic progenitors that gave some patients high TCRbeta diversity at day 60. Diversity and T-cell counts at one year after transplant derived mostly from new T cells.

Preparation of the TCRbeta library involved a method that used unique molecular identifiers. From the PCR reads, TCRdb called clonotypes with MiXCR, one entry per CDR3 protein. The sample lists 80,000 or so distinct CDR3 sequences, over 12% seen once, with 25% to 30% in the top ten. The CDR3 runs to 13 residues. The junction had 13 bases not matched to a gene; V was cut back by 8 bases and J by 11 bases. Details on this clonotype: Its antigen is unknown.

The V and J genes are TRBV12-3 or TRBV12-4 and TRBJ2-3; 7 bases agree with TRBD1. The sequence was obtained from a male patient between 2 and 10 years old who had a stem cell transplant for acute lymphoblastic leukemia, so the T cells may come from the graft donor. Source: PBMCs, mostly from graft donor cells, taken 180 days after TCRalphabeta/CD19-depleted stem cell transplant. CDR3 loop: CASGLQGSLGQYF. The DNA of the CDR3 is TGTGCCAGCGGCCTACAGGGGAGTCTTGGGCAGTATTTT.